The 14 T cell receptor beta chains below come from one sample, sequenced in a study of cytomegalovirus exposure and HLA in healthy donors. 13 Jbeta primers and 60 Vbeta primers were used for the PCR. Assay: immunoSEQ multiplex PCR; the TCRdb copy retains only in-frame clones and omits some. The sample holds over 150,000 clones; roughly 77% are singletons and the top ten take roughly 2.8%. The sample taken for sequencing was PBMCs. The origin of the receptors is a middle-aged woman in good health and CMV-seropositive.

V is TRBV7-9 and J is TRBJ2-3; a possible D gene is TRBD2 (6 bases). CDR3 length: 12 residues. V lost 8 bases and J lost 8, with 14 bases in between. Germline V gene lookup returns CDR1 SEHNR and CDR2 FQNEAQ (reference sequence). The CDR3 DNA is TGTGCCAGCCGGAGGGGAGACGGTACGCAGTATTTT. Translating gives CASRRGDGTQYF.

The J gene is TRBJ2-7, the V gene TRBV5-4, with a weak D call TRBD1 (7 bases). Trimming took 3 bases from V and 7 from J, leaving 14 bases between them. Germline-derived CDR1 and CDR2 are SGHNT and YYREEE (reference sequence). The CDR3 has 13 residues. CDR3 sequence (DNA): TGTGCCAGCAGCTGGGAGCAGGGGGGTGAGCAGTACTTC. Amino acid sequence: CASSWEQGGEQYF.

This chain connects TRBV18 to TRBJ1-1; 7 nucleotides align to TRBD1. Germline CDR1 and CDR2: KGHSH and LQKENI. J was trimmed by 1 base and V by 4 bases; bases with no gene match: 6. This CDR3 has 15 amino acids. Here the CDR3 DNA reads TGTGCCAGCTCACGAACCAGGGGGGAGAACACTGAAGCTTTCTTT. Amino acid sequence: CASSRTRGENTEAFF.

V usage is TRBV9 and J usage is TRBJ2-7; tentative D call: TRBD2 (6 bases). Trimming took 3 bases from V and 1 from J, leaving 8 bases between them. This CDR3 has 13 residues. The germline V gene has CDR1 SGDLS and CDR2 YYNGEE. The CDR3 loop reads CASSADYSYEQYF. CDR3 nucleotides: TGTGCCAGCAGCGCGGACTATTCCTACGAGCAGTACTTC. Drawing the rest from reference TRBV9 and TRBJ2-7, the complete variable domain is DSGVTQTPKHLITATGQRVTLRCSPRSGDLSVYWYQQSLDQGLQFLIQYYNGEERAKGNILERFSAQQFPDLHSELNLSSLELGDSALYFCASSADYSYEQYFGPGTRLTVT.

Only a few counts were recorded for this clone. The chain employs TRBV19 and TRBJ2-1; D possibly corresponds to TRBD1 (6 bases). The CDR3 runs 13 residues. Germline CDR1 reads LNHDA; CDR2 reads SQIVND (reference sequence). V shed 4 bases and J shed 8 bases, with 12 bases lying between them. The CDR3 reads CASSTKGVDEQFF. CDR3 nucleotide sequence: TGTGCCAGTAGTACGAAGGGGGTCGATGAGCAGTTCTTC.

This clone has just a few counts. The chain combines TRBV14 with TRBJ2-1; no reliable D call. Germline-derived CDR1 and CDR2 are SGHDN and FVKESK. Trimming stripped 1 base from V and 9 bases from J, with 10 bases between. The CDR3 is 13 amino acids. The CDR3 spells CASSQGVSSEQFF. DNA for the CDR3: TGTGCCAGCAGCCAAGGAGTGAGTTCTGAGCAGTTCTTC.

This clone was observed a handful of times. The genes are TRBV6-1 and TRBJ1-1, with D unresolved. The V gene's germline CDR1 is MNHNS and CDR2 SASEGT. V was cut by 7 bases and J by 0 bases, with 3 bases left in between. The CDR3 has 11 residues. CDR3 sequence reads: CASIMNTEAFF. The CDR3 DNA follows: TGTGCCAGCATCATGAACACTGAAGCTTTCTTT.

This clone came up a few times. V usage is TRBV7-9 and J usage is TRBJ1-1; TRBD1 is a possible D gene (5 bases). V dropped 10 bases and J dropped 1 base, with 13 bases sitting between them. The CDR3 extends over 13 amino acids. Germline V gene data show CDR1 as SEHNR and CDR2 as FQNEAQ (reference sequence). CDR3 in DNA: TGTGCCACTGGGGGAGGGAAGAACACTGAAGCTTTCTTT. Its protein product is CATGGGKNTEAFF.

This rearrangement joins TRBV5-4 to TRBJ2-6, with a weak D call TRBD1 (5 bases). The germline V gene has CDR1 SGHNT and CDR2 YYREEE (reference sequence). The CDR3 runs to 13 residues. Deletions cut 9 bases from V and 4 bases from J, with 11 bases between. CDR3 sequence reads: CATWGVGANVLTF. CDR3 sequence (DNA): TGTGCCACCTGGGGCGTCGGGGCCAACGTCCTGACTTTC.

The table lists this clone with a count of one. This chain connects TRBV5-1 to TRBJ1-2; 7 bases align to TRBD1. Germline CDR1 and CDR2: SGHRS and YFSETQ. The CDR3 loop spans 14 amino acids. The V and J ends lost 1 base and 8 bases, in that order; junction bases with no gene match: 8. The CDR3 reads CASSLTGDSEGYTF. The CDR3 DNA follows: TGCGCCAGCAGCTTGACAGGGGATTCGGAAGGCTACACCTTC.

The J gene is TRBJ2-3, the V gene TRBV2, with D perhaps TRBD2 (6 bases). V was pared by 5 bases and J by 7 bases, with 19 bases between. Germline CDR1 SNHLY, CDR2 FYNNEI. The CDR3 runs 15 residues. This chain's CDR3 is CASSSGTSPRNTQYF. The CDR3 DNA sequence: TGTGCCAGCAGTTCCGGGACTTCCCCCCGAAATACGCAGTATTTT.

This clone appeared a few times. This CDR3 is also generated by other DNA sequences in the sample. The chain is built from TRBV4-3 and TRBJ1-2; D possibly corresponds to TRBD1 (5 bases). The CDR3 length is 14 residues. The ends were cut back, 1 base at V and 4 bases at J, with 10 bases in the middle. Germline-derived CDR1 and CDR2 are LGHNA and YSLEER. CDR3 DNA sequence: TGCGCCAGCAGCCAAGGGGGGGGTTCCTATGGCTACACCTTC. Encoded protein: CASSQGGGSYGYTF.

This sequence joins TRBV2 and TRBJ2-3, with D hard to call. With 2 bases removed from V and 4 bases from J, the gap between germline ends came to 10 bases. The CDR3 has 14 residues. Germline V gene data show CDR1 as SNHLY and CDR2 as FYNNEI. CDR3 nucleotides: TGTGCCAGCAGTGAACGCCCCGGGTCAGATACGCAGTATTTT. It encodes CASSERPGSDTQYF.

The chain couples TRBV5-5 to TRBJ2-5, with 7 bases fitting TRBD2. Trimming at V came to 4 bases and at J to 4 bases, leaving 13 bases not matched to a gene. The CDR3 has 16 residues. Germline CDR1 reads SGHKS; CDR2 reads YYEKEE (reference sequence). CDR3 nucleotide sequence: TGTGCCAGCAGCCCGCAAGTGGGCCCGGGAGGAGAGACCCAGTACTTC. It yields the protein CASSPQVGPGGETQYF.